The text below deals with one T cell receptor (beta chain). The antigen is not known. TCRdb keeps only in-frame clones here, not all; method: immunoSEQ multiplex PCR. The profile shows tens of thousands of clones, around 86% of them singletons. These data originate in a study of a mutant IDH1 vaccine in newly diagnosed glioma. Whole-study findings and limits: Most patients, roughly 92%, showed vaccine-induced immune responses.

Time point reported: baseline, week 1 (first vaccination visit). Treatment specified: pre-vaccination baseline after standard-of-care therapy. Here the sequenced sample was PBMCs, taken from a glioma patient treated with radiotherapy, temozolomide or both. The TCR originated in a man in his forties with glioma.

The CDR3 region is CASSQGSGFQETQYF. The CDR3 bases are TGTGCCAGCAGCCAAGGATCGGGATTTCAAGAGACCCAGTACTTC. The rearrangement links TRBV4-2 to TRBJ2-5, with D possibly matching TRBD2 (5 bases). This CDR3 spans 15 amino acids. Germline CDR1 reads LGHNA; CDR2 reads YNFKEQ. The V and J ends lost 1 base and 2 bases respectively, with 11 bases between them.